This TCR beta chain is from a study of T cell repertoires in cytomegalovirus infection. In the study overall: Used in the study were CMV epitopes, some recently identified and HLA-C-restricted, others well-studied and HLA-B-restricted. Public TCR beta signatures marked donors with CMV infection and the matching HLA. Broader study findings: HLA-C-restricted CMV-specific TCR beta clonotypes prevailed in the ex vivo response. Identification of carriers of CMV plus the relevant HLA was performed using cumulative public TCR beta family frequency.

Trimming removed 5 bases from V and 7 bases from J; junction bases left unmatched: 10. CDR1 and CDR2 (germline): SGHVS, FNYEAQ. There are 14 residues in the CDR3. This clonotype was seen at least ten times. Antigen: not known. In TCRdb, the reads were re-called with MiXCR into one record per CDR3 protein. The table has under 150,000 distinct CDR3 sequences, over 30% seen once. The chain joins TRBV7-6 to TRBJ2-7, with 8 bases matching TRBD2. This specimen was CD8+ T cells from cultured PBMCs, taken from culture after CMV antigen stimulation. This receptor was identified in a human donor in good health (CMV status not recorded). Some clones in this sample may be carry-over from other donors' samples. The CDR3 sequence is CASSLAGGAGEQYF. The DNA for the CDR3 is TGTGCCAGCAGCCTGGCGGGGGGCGCGGGGGAGCAGTACTTC.